The 16 T cell receptor beta chains given below trace back to one sample, sequenced in a study of T cells in Graves' hyperthyroidism and ophthalmopathy. Amplified TCR beta CDR3 regions derived from RNA transcripts. When the TCR CDR3 underwent first-round RT-PCR, the HTBI primer set was used. Via MiXCR, TCRdb re-called the multiplex PCR reads, giving one row per CDR3 protein. Altogether a few hundred thousand distinct CDR3 sequences are present, around 21% being singletons, with the ten largest covering 26%. Sequencing was carried out using blood. The receptors shown here come from a man between 18 and 29 years old with Graves' hyperthyroidism.

This clonotype was observed many times. For the CDR3, the DNA is TGCAGTGCGGACAACGTAGTGTCTAGCGGGAGCAATGAGCAGTACTTC. The encoded protein is CSADNVVSSGSNEQYF. This rearrangement joins TRBV20-1 to TRBJ2-7, with 10 bases matching TRBD2. Germline V gene lookup returns CDR1 DFQATT and CDR2 SNEGSKA (reference sequence). J lost 7 bases, V lost 6 bases, and 18 bases had no gene match. This CDR3 has 16 residues.

This clonotype was seen at least ten times. The chain links TRBV27 to TRBJ1-1; 7 positions agree with TRBD1. V dropped 0 bases and J dropped 0; count of bases not matched to a gene: 4. CDR1 is MNHEY and CDR2 is SMNVEV in the germline V gene (reference sequence). The CDR3 is made up of 16 amino acids. This CDR3 is CASSLSGTAMNTEAFF. The CDR3 bases are TGTGCCAGCAGTTTATCGGGGACAGCGATGAACACTGAAGCTTTCTTT.

Ten or more counts support this clonotype. The gene calls are TRBV19 and TRBJ2-7; D assignment may be TRBD1 or TRBD2 (7 bases each). V lost 5 bases, J lost 3 bases, and 14 bases lay in between. The germline CDR1 and CDR2 sequences are LNHDA and SQIVND (reference sequence). The CDR3 consists of 14 residues. Written as DNA, the CDR3 is TGTGCCAGTAGTCCCAGGGGGGGAAACTACGAGCAGTACTTC. Its protein is CASSPRGGNYEQYF.

This clonotype was seen many times. The V and J genes are TRBV5-1 and TRBJ1-1; 7 bases match TRBD1. After removal of 7 bases from V and 0 bases from J, the junction contained 6 bases not matched to a gene. The length of the CDR3 is 14 residues. In germline, CDR1 is SGHRS, CDR2 YFSETQ. Here the CDR3 DNA reads TGCGCCAGCGCCTCCGGGACAGTGAACACTGAAGCTTTCTTT. Translated: CASASGTVNTEAFF. Full variable domain (remainder filled in from reference TRBV5-1 and TRBJ1-1): KAGVTQTPRYLIKTRGQQVTLSCSPISGHRSVSWYQQTPGQGLQFLFEYFSETQRNKGNFPGRFSGRQFSNSRSEMNVSTLELGDSALYLCASASGTVNTEAFFGQGTRLTVV.

In this sample, this clonotype turned up a few times. V gene TRBV3-1 combines with J gene TRBJ2-7; TRBD1 is a possible D gene (5 bases). CDR3 size: 13 residues. V dropped 3 bases and J dropped 4 bases, with 10 bases sitting between them. Germline V gene data show CDR1 as LGHDT and CDR2 as YNNKEL (reference sequence). CDR3 loop: CASSQVDRYEQYF. For the CDR3, the DNA is TGTGCCAGCAGCCAGGTAGACAGATACGAGCAGTACTTC.

This clonotype was recorded at least ten times. This chain connects TRBV5-4 to TRBJ2-5; a possible D gene is TRBD2 (6 bases). Looked up from germline, CDR1 is SGHNT and CDR2 is YYREEE (reference sequence). The CDR3 loop spans 14 amino acids. V shed 3 bases and J shed 4 bases, with 13 bases lying between them. The CDR3 reads CASSWARGGETQYF. The DNA for the CDR3 is TGTGCCAGCAGCTGGGCCCGGGGAGGAGAGACCCAGTACTTC. Together with reference TRBV5-4 and TRBJ2-5, the CDR3 gives the full variable domain: ETGVTQSPTHLIKTRGQQVTLRCSSQSGHNTVSWYQQALGQGPQFIFQYYREEENGRGNFPPRFSGLQFPNYSSELNVNALELDDSALYLCASSWARGGETQYFGPGTRLLVL.

In this sample, this clonotype turned up a few times. The chain carries TRBV29-1 and TRBJ2-5, with 7 bases identical to TRBD1. The junction had 12 bases not matched to a gene; V was cut back by 7 bases and J by 4 bases. Germline V gives CDR1 SQVTM, CDR2 ANQGSEA. This CDR3 is 14 amino acids long. In nucleotides, the CDR3 is TGCAGCGGACGACAGGGTCTGCACTCAGAGACCCAGTACTTC. Translating it yields CSGRQGLHSETQYF.

This clonotype was found a few times. V and J are TRBV5-1 and TRBJ1-3; D uncertain. Trimming cost V 0 bases and J 0 bases, with 10 bases left between them. The CDR3 is 16 residues long. Germline-derived CDR1 and CDR2 are SGHRS and YFSETQ. This chain's CDR3 is CASSLDGLHSGNTIYF. The CDR3 coding sequence is TGCGCCAGCAGCTTGGATGGGTTACACTCTGGAAACACCATATATTTT.

J is TRBJ1-1 and V is TRBV18; 8 positions agree with TRBD1. Germline V gene lookup returns CDR1 KGHSH and CDR2 LQKENI. J lost 2 bases, V lost 6 bases, and 11 bases had no gene match. This CDR3 is 16 amino acids long. CDR3 protein: CASSPRGTGGNTEAFF. CDR3 in DNA: TGTGCCAGCTCGCCGAGGGGGACAGGAGGTAACACTGAAGCTTTCTTT.

This chain links TRBV20-1 with TRBJ2-7, with D unclear. The germline CDR1 and CDR2 sequences are DFQATT and SNEGSKA (reference sequence). The CDR3 contains 14 residues. The V and J ends lost 2 bases and 3 bases respectively, with 14 bases between them. CDR3 sequence: CSARPGTSNYEQYF. CDR3 DNA sequence: TGCAGTGCTAGACCGGGCACTTCGAACTACGAGCAGTACTTC.

This clonotype has ten or more counts. The J gene is TRBJ2-7, the V gene TRBV9, with 9 positions matching TRBD1. Trimming at V came to 2 bases and at J to 10 bases, leaving 7 bases not matched to a gene. The CDR3 runs to 13 residues. From germline, CDR1 is SGDLS and CDR2 YYNGEE. DNA of the CDR3: TGTGCCAGCAGCGTGGGGACAGGGAAGGAACAGTACTTC. This translates into CASSVGTGKEQYF.

V usage is TRBV28 and J usage is TRBJ1-2, with D tentatively TRBD1 (5 bases). Germline V CDR1 and CDR2: MDHEN, SYDVKM. The CDR3 runs to 13 residues. The germline V and J ends were trimmed by 7 bases and 7 bases, with 16 bases remaining between them. CDR3 sequence reads: CASTLTQGVGYTF. The CDR3 nucleotides read TGTGCCAGCACCCTCACCCAGGGTGTTGGCTACACCTTC.

This clonotype was seen a handful of times. The J gene is TRBJ1-1, the V gene TRBV29-1; no firm D call. This CDR3 is built from 13 residues. In germline, CDR1 is SQVTM, CDR2 ANQGSEA. Trimming cost V 2 bases and J 1 base, with 8 bases left between them. CDR3 coding DNA: TGCAGCGTTGAAACCGTGGGGAACACTGAAGCTTTCTTT. Protein: CSVETVGNTEAFF.

The rearrangement links TRBV2 to TRBJ2-2; TRBD1 is a possible D gene (6 bases). Trimming left V 2 bases short and J 2 bases short, with 12 bases between. Germline CDR1 is SNHLY and CDR2 is FYNNEI. This CDR3 has 16 amino acids. The CDR3 DNA reads as TGTGCCAGCAGTGAAAGGAGGACAGTTAACACCGGGGAGCTGTTTTTT. Protein sequence: CASSERRTVNTGELFF.

This clonotype was counted at least ten times. This chain links TRBV7-9 with TRBJ1-1; D ambiguous. V was shortened by 5 bases and J by 0 bases, with 10 bases between the two germline ends. Germline V lookup: CDR1 SEHNR, CDR2 FQNEAQ (reference sequence). The length of the CDR3 is 14 residues. The CDR3 DNA reads as TGTGCCAGCAGCCGGATCAACATGAACACTGAAGCTTTCTTT. Protein: CASSRINMNTEAFF.

This clonotype was seen many times. The chain employs TRBV12-3 or TRBV12-4 and TRBJ2-5; 9 positions agree with TRBD1. The V gene end was trimmed by 5 bases and the J gene end by 6 bases; junction bases not matched to a gene: 7. The CDR3 consists of 14 residues. CDR3 bases: TGTGCCAGCAGTCACCGGGACAGGGCAAAGACCCAGTACTTC. Its protein is CASSHRDRAKTQYF.